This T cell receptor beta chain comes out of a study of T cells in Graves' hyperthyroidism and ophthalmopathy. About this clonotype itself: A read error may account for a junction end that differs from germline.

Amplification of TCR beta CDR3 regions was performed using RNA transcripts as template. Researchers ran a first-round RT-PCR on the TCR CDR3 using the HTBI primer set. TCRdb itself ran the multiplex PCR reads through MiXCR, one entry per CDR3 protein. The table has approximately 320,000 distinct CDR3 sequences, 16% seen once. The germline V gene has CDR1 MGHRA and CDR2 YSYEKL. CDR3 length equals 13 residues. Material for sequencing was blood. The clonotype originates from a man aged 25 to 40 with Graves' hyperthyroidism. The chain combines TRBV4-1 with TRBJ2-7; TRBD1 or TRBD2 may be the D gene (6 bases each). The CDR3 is CASSEGGGLVQCF. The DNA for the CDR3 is TGCGCCAGCAGCGAGGGGGGCGGTCTCGTGCAGTGCTTC.